This TCR beta chain was documented in a study of a mutant IDH1 vaccine in newly diagnosed glioma. Study-wide background: Former treatment meant radiotherapy, temozolomide, or both; the majority had gotten both. The study, taken as a whole, reports: Of all patients, about 93% showed vaccine-induced immune responses.

Here immunoSEQ multiplex PCR was the method, and the copy in TCRdb shows in-frame clones only, minus some. Here the sample spans around 56,000 clones, more than 85% being singletons. The CDR3 is 14 amino acids. CDR1 and CDR2 from the germline V gene are SGHVS and FNYEAQ. J was trimmed by 6 bases and V by 5 bases; bases with no gene match: 6. In regard to this clone: Antigen: not known.

Noted time point: baseline, week 1 (first vaccination visit). Treatment specified: pre-vaccination baseline after standard-of-care therapy. The TCR sequence derives from a man between 45 and 60 years old with glioma. The genes are TRBV7-6 and TRBJ1-2; 10 bases are a match to TRBD1. The sample here was PBMCs, taken from a glioma patient treated with radiotherapy, temozolomide or both. The CDR3 region has the DNA TGTGCCAGCAGCCCGGGACAGGGGTATGATGGCTACACCTTC. Translating gives CASSPGQGYDGYTF. Supplemented by reference TRBV7-6 and TRBJ1-2, the full variable domain reads GAGVSQSPRYKVTKRGQDVALRCDPISGHVSLYWYRQALGQGPEFLTYFNYEAQQDKSGLPNDRFSAERPEGSISTLTIQRTEQRDSAMYRCASSPGQGYDGYTFGSGTRLTVV.